This T cell receptor (beta chain) was identified during a study of spatial heterogeneity in lung cancer. Study-wide context: When available, follow-up PBMC samples taken a median of around 25 months after resection were sequenced.

Sample time point: blood at routine non-recurrence follow-up after resection. This clonotype has only a few counts. Germline loops: CDR1 MNHEY, CDR2 SMNVEV (reference sequence). With V trimmed by 4 bases and J by 2 bases, 5 bases remained unmatched. There are 15 residues in the CDR3. Every TCR cDNA molecule bore a unique molecular identifier. Using its own MiXCR run on the 5' RACE reads, TCRdb lists one record per CDR3 protein. The data hold 100,000 to 120,000 distinct CDR3 sequences, with more than 10% observed a single time. This specimen was PBMCs, taken at follow-up. The clonotype originates from a female donor with early-stage non-small cell lung cancer. The chain employs TRBV27 and TRBJ2-5, with 9 bases matching TRBD2. The CDR3 spells CASSSYLAGQETQYF. For the CDR3, the DNA is TGTGCCAGCAGTTCGTACCTAGCGGGACAAGAGACCCAGTACTTC.